The sequence of this TCR beta chain was determined in a study of blood T cell repertoires in COVID-19. Whole-study context: Some COVID-19 samples were acute and others convalescent; all came from the United States, Italy and Spain. PBMCs, B-cell-depleted T cells, or T cells were the source of the cDNA or gDNA that made up the material.

Sequencing used immunoSEQ multiplex PCR; TCRdb keeps in-frame clones, though not all of them. This sample yields 200,000 to 300,000 clones, of which 70% to 90% are seen a single time; 2.5% belongs to the top ten. The cohort comprised adults aged roughly 18 to 95 years residing in about two dozen US areas. Unmatched junction bases numbered 7, after V lost 1 base and J lost 4 bases. Per the germline V gene, CDR1 is SGHKS and CDR2 is YYEKEE (reference sequence). The CDR3 contains 16 residues. This chain joins TRBV5-5 and TRBJ1-1, with 10 positions matching TRBD1. The sequence derives from a woman in her forties with acute COVID-19. The sequencing input was PBMCs or T cells enriched from blood (not recorded which). Written as DNA, the CDR3 is TGTGCCAGCAGCTTGTACCCGGGACAGGGGTCCACTGAAGCTTTCTTT. Protein sequence: CASSLYPGQGSTEAFF.